The text below deals with one TCR beta chain. The specificity of this receptor is unknown. No much larger clone is present one base from it, and per-base qualities are unavailable. The record originates from a study of T cell responses to AZD1222 COVID-19 vaccine (dated by TCRdb to the early 2020s). For context, the study as a whole: AZD1222 recipients with second doses at about 4 weeks or about 12 weeks were pooled, because spike-specific TCR depth and breadth did not differ between schedules. TCR sequencing was performed for 230 to 250 trial participants, of whom 200 to 220 were given two doses of AZD1222 and some 26 were given two doses of MenACWY control vaccine. Trial participants were enrolled by age into subgroups of 18-55, 56-69 and 70-plus years, and roughly 150, 30 and 60 TCR-sequenced participants, respectively, were included in these subgroups.

Broad study findings and their caveats: Vaccine-associated CD4 TCRs spanned the whole spike protein, with dominant responses in regions 160-218 and 743-854. Conclusions about previously exposed vaccinees were limited because only six or seven AZD1222 recipients were SARS-CoV-2 seropositive at baseline. Because no samples from the day 14 peak response were available, repertoires could be characterized only after the peak T cell response. After two AZD1222 doses, both the breadth and the depth of spike-specific TCRs were significantly higher than at day 0 and than in MenACWY recipients. Reportedly, almost half of the unique spike-specific TCRs recognized epitopes lying outside the regions that are mutated in the B.1.351 and B.1.1.7 variants. Participants were mostly white British and included more females than males, and it was suggested by the authors that clonal diversity may have been underestimated. In the small 56-69-year group, the increase in depth fell short of significance, most likely because of low power.

The time point label here, explained by the study, means: baseline before first vaccination. Vaccinee samples came from UK trials COV001 and COV002, including a single-blind randomized controlled phase 2/3 trial of AZD1222 (ChAdOx1 nCoV-19) in healthy adults. For TCRbeta chain sequencing, PBMC samples were collected from trial participants at day 0 and at day 28 after the second dose. In the germline V gene, CDR1 corresponds to KGHSH and CDR2 to LQKENI. Inclusive of the bounding cysteine and phenylalanine, the CDR3 is 16 residues long. Just CDR3 DNA is preserved here, 48 bases in frame from base 1. V is clipped by 6 bases and J by 12 bases, and the sequence between their germline boundaries is 24 bases long. The CDR3 regions of human TCRbeta chains were subjected to immunosequencing. In the authors' own workflow: Repertoire TCRs were matched against a reference library of SARS-CoV-2-specific TCRs generated with the MIRA antigen-specificity platform. Breadth was defined as the fraction of unique TCRs that were SARS-CoV-2-associated, and depth was defined as the fraction of total T cells that were SARS-CoV-2-associated. Using the MIRA data, each spike-specific TCR was assigned both to the spike region to which the TCR was reactive and to a CD4 or CD8 class. Log10-transformed breadth and depth values were compared by one-way ANOVA with Sidak's multiple comparisons tests. Here the immuneACCESS table is served through TCRdb, limited to in-frame sequences with V and J called. Missing clones are a known gap in these copies; in checked studies unresolved V genes cover under half, and the rest lacks a known reason. Clonal size and the V and J genes are those of that table, whereas D and trimming came from the DNA. The table for this sample lists some 120,000 clones; around 90% of them were counted only once. The top ten hold around a quarter of the sample.

Material: peripheral blood, obtained on day 0 of AZD1222 vaccination. The rearranged segments are TRBV18 and TRBJ1-6; the D segment cannot be called with confidence. This sequence was found in an adult in good health. For the CDR3, the sequence is CASSPPVQTLRVPLHF. In nucleotide form, the sequence is TGTGCCAGCTCCCCCCCGGTACAGACCCTAAGGGTACCCCTCCACTTT.